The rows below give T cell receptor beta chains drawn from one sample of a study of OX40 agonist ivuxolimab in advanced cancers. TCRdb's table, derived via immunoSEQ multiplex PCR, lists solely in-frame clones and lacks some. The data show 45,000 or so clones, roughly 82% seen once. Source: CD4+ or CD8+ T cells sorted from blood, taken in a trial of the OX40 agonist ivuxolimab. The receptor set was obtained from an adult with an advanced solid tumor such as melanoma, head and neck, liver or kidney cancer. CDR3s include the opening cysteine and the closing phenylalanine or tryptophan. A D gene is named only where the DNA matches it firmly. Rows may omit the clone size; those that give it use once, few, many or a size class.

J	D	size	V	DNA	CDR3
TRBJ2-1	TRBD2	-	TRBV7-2	TGTGCCAGCAGCTTAGGGCGCTGGGGGGGGGTAAATGAGCAGTTCTTC	CASSLGRWGGVNEQFF
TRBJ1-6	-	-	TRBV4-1	TGCGCCAGCAGCCAAGACCTCGGGAGGTCACCCCTCCACTTT	CASSQDLGRSPLHF
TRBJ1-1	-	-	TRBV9	TGTGCCAGCAGCGTAGGCAGGAGCCCCGGGGACACTGAAGCTTTCTTT	CASSVGRSPGDTEAFF
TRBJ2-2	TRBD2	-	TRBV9	TGTGCCAGCAGCGTAGAACGGACTAGCGGCGGGGAGCTGTTTTTT	CASSVERTSGGELFF
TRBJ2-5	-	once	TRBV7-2	TGTGCCAGCAGCTCCCAACTCGGCCCCCCCGAGACCCAGTACTTC	CASSSQLGPPETQYF
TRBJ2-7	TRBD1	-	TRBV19	TGTGCCAGTAGTCAGGGACAGCTCTCCTACGAGCAGTACTTC	CASSQGQLSYEQYF
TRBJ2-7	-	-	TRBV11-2	TGTGCCAGCAGCTTAGGGGGCGGCTCCTACGAGCAGTACTTC	CASSLGGGSYEQYF
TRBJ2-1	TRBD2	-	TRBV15	TGTGCCACCAGCAGAGATAGGACTAGCGGGAGTTTCAATGAGCAGTTCTTC	CATSRDRTSGSFNEQFF
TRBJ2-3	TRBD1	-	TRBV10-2	TGCGCCAGCAACACAGGGGGCAGTGAAGATACGCAGTATTTT	CASNTGGSEDTQYF
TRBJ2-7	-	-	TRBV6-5	TGTGCCAGCAGCTCGGACGTCTACGAGCAGTACTTC	CASSSDVYEQYF
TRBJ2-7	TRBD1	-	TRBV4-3	TGCGCCAGCAGCCAAGGACAGGGGGCGTCCTACGAGCAGTACTTC	CASSQGQGASYEQYF
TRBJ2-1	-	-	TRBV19	TGTGCCAGTAGTCCGGACGGTGAGCAGTTCTTC	CASSPDGEQFF
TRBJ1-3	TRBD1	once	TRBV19	TGTGCCAGCTATGACAGGGGAGCTGGAAACACCATATATTTT	CASYDRGAGNTIYF
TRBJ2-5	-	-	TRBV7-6	TGTGCCAGCAGCTTATCTACACCCATTTCACAAGAGACCCAGTACTTC	CASSLSTPISQETQYF
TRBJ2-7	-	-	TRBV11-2	TGTGCCAGCAGCTTAATGCTTGGGACTTCAATCTACGAGCAGTACTTC	CASSLMLGTSIYEQYF
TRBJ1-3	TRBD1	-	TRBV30	TGTGCCTGGAGTGTACGAAGGCCAGGGGGGTTGCACACCATATATTTT	CAWSVRRPGGLHTIYF
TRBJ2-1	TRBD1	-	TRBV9	TGTGCCAGCAGCGATCCAGGGGGCGGCTCTCATGAGCAGTTCTTC	CASSDPGGGSHEQFF
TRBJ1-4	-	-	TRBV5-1	TGCGCCAGCAGCTTGGCAGGCGATGGAAGTGAAAAACTGTTTTTT	CASSLAGDGSEKLFF
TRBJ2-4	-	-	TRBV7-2	TGTGCCAGCAGCTTAGCGATGGGCGCGGGACCTTCAGACCTAGCCAAAAACATTCAGTACTTC	CASSLAMGAGPSDLAKNIQYF
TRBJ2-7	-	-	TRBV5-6	TGTGCCAGCAGCCCCCCTCCAGGGGCGGGCGAGCAGTACTTC	CASSPPPGAGEQYF
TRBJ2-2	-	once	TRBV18	TGTGCCAGCTCATCGAACACCGGGGAGCTGTTTTTT	CASSSNTGELFF
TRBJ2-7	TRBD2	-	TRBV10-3	TGTGCCATCAGTGGGGGACTAGCGGGGGACGAGCAGTACTTC	CAISGGLAGDEQYF
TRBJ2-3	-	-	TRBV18	TGTGCCAGCTCACTAGAGACAGAAAGCACAGATACGCAGTATTTT	CASSLETESTDTQYF
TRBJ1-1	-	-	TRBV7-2	TGTGCCAGCAGCCCGAGGGATAACACTGAAGCTTTCTTT	CASSPRDNTEAFF
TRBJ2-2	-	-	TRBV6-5	TGTGCCAGCAGACGACTAGCGAACACCGGGGAGCTGTTTTTT	CASRRLANTGELFF
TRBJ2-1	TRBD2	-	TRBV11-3	TGTGCCAGCAGCGCCAGCGGGGGGGCTGGAAATGAGCAGTTCTTC	CASSASGGAGNEQFF
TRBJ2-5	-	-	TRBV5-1	TGCGCCAGCAGCTTAGGGTTTCTTCCCGTTCAAGAGACCCAGTACTTC	CASSLGFLPVQETQYF
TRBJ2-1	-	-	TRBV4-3	TGCGCCAGCAGCCAAGAGACAGAAGGTGAGCAGTTCTTC	CASSQETEGEQFF
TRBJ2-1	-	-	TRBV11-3	TGTGCCAGCAGCTTAAGGCTAGGGTCTGAGCAGTTCTTC	CASSLRLGSEQFF
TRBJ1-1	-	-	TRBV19	TGTGCCAGTAGTATAGGGGGAGCGAACACTGAAGCTTTCTTT	CASSIGGANTEAFF
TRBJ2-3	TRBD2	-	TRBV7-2	TGTGCCAGCATCAATTCGGGACCGGCGGGACTAGCGGGAGATACGCAGTATTTT	CASINSGPAGLAGDTQYF
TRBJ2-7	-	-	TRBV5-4	TGTGCCAGCAGCTTAGTCAGGGGTGGCGAGCAGTACTTC	CASSLVRGGEQYF
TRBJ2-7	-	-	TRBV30	TGTGCCTGGAGAAAAAACAATCTAGTTCCCCTCTACGAGCAGTACTTC	CAWRKNNLVPLYEQYF
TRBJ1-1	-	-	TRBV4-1	TGCGCCAGCAGCCAAGATCGTCGGCGCAAAGGCCCTGAAGCTTTCTTT	CASSQDRRRKGPEAFF
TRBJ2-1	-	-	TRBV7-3	TGTGCCAGCAGCTTAGCCGGGACCTTCACTGGGAATGAGCAGTTCTTC	CASSLAGTFTGNEQFF
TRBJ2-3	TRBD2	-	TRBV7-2	TGTGCCAGCAGCTTAGAGAGTAGCGGGGCGGATACGCAGTATTTT	CASSLESSGADTQYF
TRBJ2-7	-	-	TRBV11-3	TGTGCCAGCAGTCTTAAAGGGCACGAGCAGTACTTC	CASSLKGHEQYF
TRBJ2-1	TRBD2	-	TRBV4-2	TGTGCCAGCAGACATGTGGGCGGGAGGACCCACTACAATGAGCAGTTCTTC	CASRHVGGRTHYNEQFF
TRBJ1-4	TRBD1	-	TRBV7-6	TGTGCCAGCAGCTTCACCCCCGGGACAGGGAGGGCAACTAATGAAAAACTGTTTTTT	CASSFTPGTGRATNEKLFF
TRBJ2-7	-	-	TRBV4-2	TGTGCCAGCAGCCAAGGGGGGCTAGCGGAGGGCTACGAGCAGTACTTC	CASSQGGLAEGYEQYF
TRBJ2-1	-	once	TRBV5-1	TGCGCCAGCAGCCCCATCGGGGGTCATGAGCAGTTCTTC	CASSPIGGHEQFF
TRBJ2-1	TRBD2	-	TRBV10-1	TGCGCCAGCAGGGCAGGGGGCCGGACTAGCGGGAGTTACAATGAGCAGTTCTTC	CASRAGGRTSGSYNEQFF
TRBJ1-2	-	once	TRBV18	TGTGCCAGCTCACCACCGGGGTTTGAACCCAGCTATGGCTACACCTTC	CASSPPGFEPSYGYTF
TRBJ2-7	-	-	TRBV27	TGTGCCAGCAGTTCGCATTCAGGGAGCTACGAGCAGTACTTC	CASSSHSGSYEQYF
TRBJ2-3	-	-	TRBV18	TGTGCCAGCTCACCGGTGTCAGCCGGGGCTAGTCCAGATACGCAGTATTTT	CASSPVSAGASPDTQYF
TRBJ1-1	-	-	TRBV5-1	TGCGCCAGCAGCTATTCAGGGGATACTGAAGCTTTCTTT	CASSYSGDTEAFF
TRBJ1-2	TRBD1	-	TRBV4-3	TGCGCCAGCAGCCAAGATTTTGTGGGACAGCAGGGCTACACCTTC	CASSQDFVGQQGYTF
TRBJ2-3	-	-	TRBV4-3	TGCGCCAGCAGCCAAGATCCAAGAGATACGCAGTATTTT	CASSQDPRDTQYF
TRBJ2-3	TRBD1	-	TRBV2	TGTGCCAGCAGACCGGGACAGGGGATGGCAGATACGCAGTATTTT	CASRPGQGMADTQYF